These 14 T cell receptor beta chains were sequenced from one sample in a study of beta chain features in type 1 diabetes. TCRB transcripts that were expressed got sequenced, as all of the isolated RNA had been reverse transcribed. The repertoire was sequenced with immunoSEQ multiplex PCR; TCRdb's copy has only in-frame clones and lacks some. The repertoire has around 500,000 clones, 9.5% to 12% of them found once; the top ten carry roughly 0.046%. The sequencing input was naive CD4+ T cells from blood. These receptor sequences come from a woman aged 18 to 35 in good health.

Worth noting for this clone: Within the sample, other DNA sequences also encode this same CDR3. V is TRBV29-1 and J is TRBJ2-3; D possibly matches TRBD1 or TRBD2 (5 bases each). The CDR3 contains 10 residues. Trimming left V 7 bases short and J 5 bases short, with 7 bases between. Germline lookup yields CDR1 SQVTM and CDR2 ANQGSEA. In nucleotides, the CDR3 is TGCAGCGGGGGGAGAGATACGCAGTATTTT. Translating it yields CSGGRDTQYF.

The genes are TRBV9 and TRBJ2-3; maybe TRBD2 (5 bases). The CDR3 runs 14 residues. Between the trimmed V and J ends, which lost 0 bases and 7 bases, there was a span of 12 bases. In germline, CDR1 is SGDLS, CDR2 YYNGEE. CDR3 nucleotide sequence: TGTGCCAGCAGCGTAGTTGGAGGCGTGAATACGCAGTATTTT. Amino acids: CASSVVGGVNTQYF. Full variable domain (missing parts from reference TRBV9 and TRBJ2-3): DSGVTQTPKHLITATGQRVTLRCSPRSGDLSVYWYQQSLDQGLQFLIQYYNGEERAKGNILERFSAQQFPDLHSELNLSSLELGDSALYFCASSVVGGVNTQYFGPGTRLTVL.

The rearrangement joins TRBV7-2 to TRBJ2-3; TRBD1 agrees at 10 bases. The CDR3 has 16 amino acids. The ends lost 5 bases at V and 2 bases at J; junction bases unmatched: 7. Germline V gives CDR1 SGHTA, CDR2 FQGNSA. The CDR3 nucleotides read TGTGCCAGCAGCAGTAGACAGGGGGCTGTCACAGATACGCAGTATTTT. It codes for CASSSRQGAVTDTQYF.

The CDR3 sequence is CSVQGGPTSPLHF. The DNA for the CDR3 is TGCAGCGTTCAGGGCGGGCCCACTTCACCCCTCCACTTT. The V gene is TRBV29-1, the J gene TRBJ1-6, with D perhaps matching TRBD1 (5 bases). Germline values: CDR1 SQVTM, CDR2 ANQGSEA. Trimming stripped 5 bases from V and 9 bases from J, with 14 bases between. This CDR3 has 13 amino acids.

The chain joins TRBV7-9 to TRBJ1-1; no clear D. CDR1 SEHNR and CDR2 FQNEAQ come from the germline V gene (reference sequence). The CDR3 runs to 13 residues. V lost 3 bases and J 6 bases, leaving 11 bases between the germline ends. In DNA, the CDR3 is TGTGCCAGCAGCTTGGACCAAGGCGCTGAAGCTTTCTTT. Translation: CASSLDQGAEAFF.

V usage is TRBV19 and J usage is TRBJ1-1; no clear D gene. V lost 3 bases and J lost 8, with 16 bases in between. The CDR3 runs to 14 residues. Per the germline V gene, CDR1 is LNHDA and CDR2 is SQIVND (reference sequence). The CDR3 protein is CASSMIRNSREAFF. For the CDR3, the DNA is TGTGCCAGTAGTATGATCCGTAATTCGCGGGAAGCTTTCTTT.

In its sample, this clone was seen a few times. The chain is built from TRBV28 and TRBJ2-1; a weak D match, TRBD1 (5 bases). Trimming cost V 2 bases and J 0 bases, with 17 bases left between them. The germline V gene encodes CDR1 MDHEN and CDR2 SYDVKM. This CDR3 is built from 18 residues. The CDR3 here is CASSLGGSGLASYNEQFF. As DNA, the CDR3 is TGTGCCAGCAGTTTAGGTGGGTCAGGGCTTGCCTCCTACAATGAGCAGTTCTTC.

This clone was picked up a small number of times. V gene TRBV6-1 combines with J gene TRBJ1-5; a possible D gene is TRBD1 (5 bases). V gave up 8 bases and J gave up 6 bases, with 14 bases separating them. CDR3 length: 13 amino acids. The V gene's germline CDR1 is MNHNS and CDR2 SASEGT. The CDR3 loop is CASGADSFQPQHF. The CDR3 region has the DNA TGTGCCAGCGGGGCGGATTCTTTTCAGCCCCAGCATTTT.

This clone has a count of ten or more. The V gene is TRBV29-1, the J gene TRBJ2-1, with unresolved D. Germline V lookup: CDR1 SQVTM, CDR2 ANQGSEA. This CDR3 is 12 amino acids long. Deletions cut 6 bases from V and 1 base from J, with 7 bases between. As DNA, the CDR3 is TGCAGCGTGGGGAAATCCTACAATGAGCAGTTCTTC. It specifies CSVGKSYNEQFF.

There are a few counts of this clone. The chain is built from TRBV7-2 and TRBJ2-5; D unclear. V lost 5 bases and J lost 4, with 5 bases in between. CDR1 is SGHTA and CDR2 is FQGNSA in the germline V gene. This CDR3 region has 11 residues. CDR3 nucleotides: TGTGCCAGCAGCGCAACAGAGACCCAGTACTTC. This sequence encodes CASSATETQYF.

A few counts support this clone. The rearrangement links TRBV7-9 to TRBJ2-1; 9 bases fit TRBD1. The CDR3 contains 15 residues. V lost 5 bases, J lost 7 bases, and 9 bases stayed unmatched. Germline CDR1 is SEHNR and CDR2 is FQNEAQ (reference sequence). CDR3 DNA: TGTGCCAGCAGCCCCGGGACAGGGTGGGAAAATGAGCAGTTCTTC. This translates into CASSPGTGWENEQFF.

This chain connects TRBV7-2 to TRBJ2-7; possible D gene TRBD2, 6 bases. The CDR3 sequence is 14 residues long. V was cut by 5 bases and J by 3 bases, with 14 bases left in between. Germline V CDR1 and CDR2: SGHTA, FQGNSA. CDR3 nucleotide sequence: TGTGCCAGCAGCGTCCAACGGGGGTACTACGAGCAGTACGTC. Encoded protein: CASSVQRGYYEQYV.

The genes are TRBV9 and TRBJ2-2, with unresolved D. This CDR3 is built from 15 residues. The germline CDR1 and CDR2 sequences are SGDLS and YYNGEE. V lost 2 bases to trimming and J lost 0 bases, with 8 bases between them. The CDR3 reads CASSVWQANTGELFF. Written as DNA, the CDR3 is TGTGCCAGCAGCGTGTGGCAGGCGAACACCGGGGAGCTGTTTTTT.

The CDR3 coding sequence is TGCAGCGTTGTTGGGGCTCTGGGAACCTACGAGCAGTACTTC. Translated, it gives CSVVGALGTYEQYF. This chain uses TRBV29-1 with TRBJ2-7, with D possibly being TRBD1 (5 bases). V dropped 4 bases and J dropped 2 bases, with 15 bases sitting between them. This CDR3 has 14 amino acids. Per germline, CDR1 SQVTM and CDR2 ANQGSEA.